This T cell receptor beta chain was identified in a study of response to subunit inactivated influenza vaccine. TCRdb called the RT-PCR reads again in MiXCR, with one record for every CDR3 protein. The data contain hundreds of thousands of distinct CDR3 sequences, less than 10% of them seen just once; the ten biggest clones take up 10% to 15%. With 5 bases removed from V and 4 bases from J, the gap between germline ends came to 24 bases. This CDR3 has 18 amino acids. Germline V CDR1 and CDR2: SGHAT, FQDESV (reference sequence). This chain uses TRBV11-1 with TRBJ2-1; a possible D gene is TRBD2 (7 bases). The source was PBMCs from blood, collected approximately 25 months after vaccination. This TCR was recovered from a man aged 45 to 70 who received an inactivated influenza vaccine. CDR3 sequence reads: CASSQPTGGGGIYNEQFF. The DNA for the CDR3 is TGTGCCAGCAGCCAACCCACAGGCGGCGGGGGCATTTACAATGAGCAGTTCTTC.